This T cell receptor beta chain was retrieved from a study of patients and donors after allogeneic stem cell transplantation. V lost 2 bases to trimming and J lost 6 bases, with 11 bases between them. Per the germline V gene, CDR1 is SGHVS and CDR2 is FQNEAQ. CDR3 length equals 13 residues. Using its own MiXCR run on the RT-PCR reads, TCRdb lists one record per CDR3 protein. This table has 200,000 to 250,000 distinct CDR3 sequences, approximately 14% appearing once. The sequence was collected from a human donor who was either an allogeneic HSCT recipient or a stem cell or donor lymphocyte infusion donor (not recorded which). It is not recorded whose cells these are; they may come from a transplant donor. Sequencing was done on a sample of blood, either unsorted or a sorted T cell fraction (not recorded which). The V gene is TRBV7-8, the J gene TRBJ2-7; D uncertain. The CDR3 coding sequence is TGTGCCAGCAGCTTAATTCCGTCTGGCGAGCAGTACTTC. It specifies CASSLIPSGEQYF.